A selection of T cell receptor beta chains follows, all from one sample in a study of T cell responses to AZD1222 COVID-19 vaccine. The assay was immunoSEQ multiplex PCR, and TCRdb's table has in-frame clones only and misses some. The repertoire holds 95,000 to 130,000 clones, with about 86% as singletons. Sequencing used peripheral blood, obtained on day 0 of AZD1222 vaccination. These receptor sequences come from an adult in good health. CDR3s include the opening cysteine and the closing phenylalanine or tryptophan. A D gene is named only where the DNA matches it firmly. Clone size, where shown, is once, few, many, or a class for clones that have expanded.

DNA: TGTGCCAGCAGCACACAGGCTACGAACACTGAAGCTTTCTTT; CDR3: CASSTQATNTEAFF; D: .; J: TRBJ1-1; V: TRBV7-2; size: .
DNA: TGCAGTGCTAGTTGGGGGGTGGGTGAGCAGTTCTTC; CDR3: CSASWGVGEQFF; D: .; J: TRBJ2-1; V: TRBV20-1; size: .
DNA: TGTGCCAGCTCACTAGCGGGAGGAACAGATACGCAGTATTTT; CDR3: CASSLAGGTDTQYF; D: TRBD2; J: TRBJ2-3; V: TRBV6-4; size: .
DNA: TGTGCCAGCAGTGAATTTGTGGGACAAGACTCACCCCTCCACTTT; CDR3: CASSEFVGQDSPLHF; D: .; J: TRBJ1-6; V: TRBV25-1; size: .
DNA: TGTGCCAGCAGTTACTCTGACAGGGGCGGTCGGCTGTTTTTT; CDR3: CASSYSDRGGRLFF; D: TRBD1; J: TRBJ1-4; V: TRBV6-5; size: .
DNA: TGCGCCAGCAGCTTGGCCACCTCTGGAAACACCATATATTTT; CDR3: CASSLATSGNTIYF; D: .; J: TRBJ1-3; V: TRBV5-1; size: .
DNA: TGTGCCAGCAGCTTACTAGCGTTGAACACCGGGGAGCTGTTTTTT; CDR3: CASSLLALNTGELFF; D: .; J: TRBJ2-2; V: TRBV7-9; size: .
DNA: TGTGCCAGCTCACCGGAGGCCTATGGCTACACCTTC; CDR3: CASSPEAYGYTF; D: .; J: TRBJ1-2; V: TRBV18; size: few
DNA: TGTGCCAGCAGCTTATCAAGACTAGCCGGGGACCCCGGGGAGCTGTTTTTT; CDR3: CASSLSRLAGDPGELFF; D: TRBD2; J: TRBJ2-2; V: TRBV7-2; size: .
DNA: TGTGCCAGCAGTTACTCGCAGGGGCGGAACACTGAAGCTTTCTTT; CDR3: CASSYSQGRNTEAFF; D: .; J: TRBJ1-1; V: TRBV6-5; size: once
DNA: TGTGCCAGCAGCCGGGGGTTAGAAGAGACCCAGTACTTC; CDR3: CASSRGLEETQYF; D: .; J: TRBJ2-5; V: TRBV28; size: .
DNA: TGTGCCATCCTACGGGTCGGACTTCCTTGCCACGAGCAGTACTTC; CDR3: CAILRVGLPCHEQYF; D: .; J: TRBJ2-7; V: TRBV21-1; size: .
DNA: TGTGCCAGCTCACCAGAGATTGGAGGGACCCAGCCCCAGCATTTT; CDR3: CASSPEIGGTQPQHF; D: .; J: TRBJ1-5; V: TRBV18; size: .
DNA: TGTGCCAGCAGCCCGAGGGCCTGGGTTGGTGTCAACGAGCAGTACTTC; CDR3: CASSPRAWVGVNEQYF; D: .; J: TRBJ2-7; V: TRBV11-2; size: .
DNA: TGTGCCAGCAGCCTCTCTAGGGGCGAGCAGTACTTC; CDR3: CASSLSRGEQYF; D: .; J: TRBJ2-7; V: TRBV6-2/TRBV6-3; size: once
DNA: TGTGCCACCAGTCCAGGGACAGATACGCAGTATTTT; CDR3: CATSPGTDTQYF; D: .; J: TRBJ2-3; V: TRBV24-1; size: once
DNA: TGTGCCAGTAGTATACTTTCGGGACGGATGAACACTGAAGCTTTCTTT; CDR3: CASSILSGRMNTEAFF; D: .; J: TRBJ1-1; V: TRBV19; size: .
DNA: TGTGCCAGCAGTTATCAGGGGATCCCCTACGAGCAGTACTTC; CDR3: CASSYQGIPYEQYF; D: .; J: TRBJ2-7; V: TRBV6-5; size: .
DNA: TGTGCCAGCAGCGCGCAGGGGCTCGAGACCCAGTACTTC; CDR3: CASSAQGLETQYF; D: .; J: TRBJ2-5; V: TRBV7-2; size: .
DNA: TGCGCCAGCAGCTTGGATCGTTGGCGGGGGAACACCGGGGAGCTGTTTTTT; CDR3: CASSLDRWRGNTGELFF; D: .; J: TRBJ2-2; V: TRBV5-1; size: .
DNA: TGTGCCAGCAGTTTCGGACTAGCGGGATATGTGAATACGCAGTATTTT; CDR3: CASSFGLAGYVNTQYF; D: TRBD2; J: TRBJ2-3; V: TRBV6-2/TRBV6-3; size: .
DNA: TGCGCCAGCAGCCCCGGGGACACTAACACCGGGGAGCTGTTTTTT; CDR3: CASSPGDTNTGELFF; D: .; J: TRBJ2-2; V: TRBV5-1; size: medium-sized
DNA: TGTGCCAGCAGTCCCTCTCAAGAGACCCAGTACTTC; CDR3: CASSPSQETQYF; D: .; J: TRBJ2-5; V: TRBV12-3/TRBV12-4; size: .
DNA: TGTGCCTGGGGACAGGGGACGAGGCGAGGGGAGCAGTTCTTC; CDR3: CAWGQGTRRGEQFF; D: TRBD1; J: TRBJ2-1; V: TRBV30; size: .
DNA: TGTGCCAGCAGCTCGGCCGCGGGCACTGAAGCTTTCTTT; CDR3: CASSSAAGTEAFF; D: .; J: TRBJ1-1; V: TRBV7-3; size: .
DNA: TGCGCCAGCAGCGCCTTACTCGGACAGGTTTTCAATGAGCAGTTCTTC; CDR3: CASSALLGQVFNEQFF; D: TRBD1; J: TRBJ2-1; V: TRBV5-1; size: .
DNA: TGCAGCGTTGAAGATTTTTTAGGGCAGGGGCACACTGAAGCTTTCTTT; CDR3: CSVEDFLGQGHTEAFF; D: .; J: TRBJ1-1; V: TRBV29-1; size: .
DNA: TGCAGCGCTCGCAGGGACCTGAACACTGAAGCTTTCTTT; CDR3: CSARRDLNTEAFF; D: .; J: TRBJ1-1; V: TRBV29-1; size: .
DNA: TGTGCCAGCAGCCCAGGACGGGGGGCGTATGGGGCCAACGTCCTGACTTTC; CDR3: CASSPGRGAYGANVLTF; D: .; J: TRBJ2-6; V: TRBV7-9; size: few
DNA: TGTGCCAGCAGTTCCCGGGACAGGGGTAAAAGAACTAATGAAAAACTGTTTTTT; CDR3: CASSSRDRGKRTNEKLFF; D: TRBD1; J: TRBJ1-4; V: TRBV28; size: few
DNA: TGTGCCAGCAGCGTAGATCGGCCAAAGGGGAGGTCCTACGAGCAGTACTTC; CDR3: CASSVDRPKGRSYEQYF; D: .; J: TRBJ2-7; V: TRBV9; size: .
DNA: TGTGCCACCAGTGACCGTTCAGACAGGGCCTATGGCTACACCTTC; CDR3: CATSDRSDRAYGYTF; D: TRBD1; J: TRBJ1-2; V: TRBV24-1; size: .
DNA: TGTGCCAGCTTCCGGGACAGGGGGCCGAACACTGAAGCTTTCTTT; CDR3: CASFRDRGPNTEAFF; D: TRBD1; J: TRBJ1-1; V: TRBV6-6; size: once
DNA: TGTGCCAGCAGCTTTTATGGGGCGAACACTGAAGCTTTCTTT; CDR3: CASSFYGANTEAFF; D: .; J: TRBJ1-1; V: TRBV7-2; size: few
DNA: TGTGCCAGTAGTATATCGGGGGCGGGAGATACGCAGTATTTT; CDR3: CASSISGAGDTQYF; D: .; J: TRBJ2-3; V: TRBV19; size: .
DNA: TGTGCCAGCAGCCAAGACCAGGGGACGTGGGGAGAGACCCAGTACTTC; CDR3: CASSQDQGTWGETQYF; D: .; J: TRBJ2-5; V: TRBV3-1/TRBV3-2; size: .
DNA: TGTGCCAGAACCTTAGGGGTATCCTACAATGAGCAGTTCTTC; CDR3: CARTLGVSYNEQFF; D: .; J: TRBJ2-1; V: TRBV12-1; size: .
DNA: TGTGCCAGCAGTTTCGGGGCGGGCAATGAGCAGTTCTTC; CDR3: CASSFGAGNEQFF; D: .; J: TRBJ2-1; V: TRBV12-3/TRBV12-4; size: few
DNA: TGTGCCAGCAGGATGACGGGAAGCTCCTACAATGAGCAGTTCTTC; CDR3: CASRMTGSSYNEQFF; D: .; J: TRBJ2-1; V: TRBV5-4; size: .
DNA: TGTGCCAGTAGTACGGGAGTTAGGCCCTCTTTGGAGCAGTACTTC; CDR3: CASSTGVRPSLEQYF; D: .; J: TRBJ2-7; V: TRBV19; size: .
DNA: TGTGCCAGCAGCTTAGGAGCGGGGACGAACACTGAAGCTTTCTTT; CDR3: CASSLGAGTNTEAFF; D: .; J: TRBJ1-1; V: TRBV7-8; size: .